Below are 11 T cell receptor beta chains sequenced from a single sample in a study of patients and donors after allogeneic stem cell transplantation. MiXCR, run by TCRdb on the RT-PCR reads, gives a single entry per CDR3 protein. Seen here are roughly 940,000 distinct CDR3 sequences, about 20% observed once, and the top ten hold 5.5% to 6.5%. The material sequenced was blood, either unsorted or a sorted T cell fraction (not recorded which). These receptors originate from a human donor who was either an allogeneic HSCT recipient or a stem cell or donor lymphocyte infusion donor (not recorded which). It is not recorded whose cells these are; they may come from a transplant donor.

V is TRBV5-4 and J is TRBJ2-6; D unresolved. Per germline, CDR1 SGHNT and CDR2 YYREEE (reference sequence). The CDR3 extends over 16 amino acids. V lost 4 bases to trimming and J lost 0 bases, with 11 bases between them. The CDR3 here is CASSLQPASGANVLTF. In nucleotides, the CDR3 is TGTGCCAGCAGCCTCCAACCTGCCTCTGGGGCCAACGTCCTGACTTTC.

The chain is built from TRBV14 and TRBJ2-5, with 7 bases identical to TRBD1. Germline V gives CDR1 SGHDN, CDR2 FVKESK. Trimming removed 5 bases from V and 5 bases from J; junction bases left unmatched: 11. CDR3 length: 15 residues. CDR3 region: CASSWGELGGETQYF. As DNA, the CDR3 is TGTGCCAGCAGCTGGGGCGAATTAGGGGGCGAGACCCAGTACTTC.

This clonotype has more than one count but fewer than ten. The chain couples TRBV5-1 to TRBJ2-2; 7 bases agree with TRBD2. Unmatched junction bases numbered 9, after V lost 5 bases and J lost 2 bases. CDR1 and CDR2 from the germline V gene are SGHRS and YFSETQ. This CDR3 has 16 residues. CDR3 sequence: CASREKGTINTGELFF. Written as DNA, the CDR3 is TGCGCCAGCAGAGAGAAAGGGACTATCAACACCGGGGAGCTGTTTTTT.

The chain combines TRBV30 with TRBJ2-3; D is unresolved. The V end was cut by 4 bases, the J end by 5 bases, with 7 bases between. Germline CDR1 and CDR2: GTSNPN and SVGIG (reference sequence). CDR3 length equals 11 residues. The CDR3: CAWTSKDTQYF. CDR3 nucleotides: TGTGCCTGGACCTCGAAAGATACGCAGTATTTT.

This clonotype was recorded many times. The chain combines TRBV12-3 or TRBV12-4 with TRBJ2-4, with D perhaps given as TRBD1 or TRBD2 (7 bases each). Trimming stripped 6 bases from V and 0 bases from J, with 21 bases between. This CDR3 spans 18 amino acids. The CDR3 here is CASSREQGGGLAKNIQYF. For the CDR3, the DNA is TGTGCCAGCAGCCGGGAACAGGGAGGGGGCTTAGCCAAAAACATTCAGTACTTC.

This clonotype has more than one count but fewer than ten. The chain combines TRBV20-1 with TRBJ1-1; 8 nucleotides match TRBD1. CDR1 DFQATT and CDR2 SNEGSKA come from the germline V gene (reference sequence). The V gene end was trimmed by 5 bases and the J gene end by 3 bases; junction bases not matched to a gene: 2. This CDR3 region has 12 residues. CDR3 sequence: CSASQGDTEAFF. DNA for the CDR3: TGCAGTGCTTCACAGGGGGACACTGAAGCTTTCTTT.

The chain is built from TRBV3-1 and TRBJ1-6, with D uncertain. The germline gives CDR1 LGHDT, CDR2 YNNKEL (reference sequence). The CDR3 extends over 13 amino acids. The germline V and J ends were trimmed by 4 bases and 9 bases, with 10 bases remaining between them. CDR3 loop: CASSPAQGSPLHF. CDR3 in DNA: TGTGCCAGCAGCCCCGCCCAAGGTTCACCCCTCCACTTT.

V usage is TRBV7-8 and J usage is TRBJ2-1; 13 nucleotides align to TRBD2. Unmatched junction bases numbered 9, after V lost 4 bases and J lost 3 bases. Germline loops: CDR1 SGHVS, CDR2 FQNEAQ. The CDR3 is 18 residues long. CDR3 in amino acids: CASSCRTSGSTNYNEQFF. The CDR3 coding sequence is TGTGCCAGCAGCTGCAGGACTAGCGGGAGTACGAACTACAATGAGCAGTTCTTC.

The V call is TRBV1, the J call TRBJ2-2. TRBV1 is listed as a pseudogene. This CDR3 is built from 15 residues. The CDR3 coding sequence is TGCACCAGCTGCCAAGGGGTATTTGATGCCGGGGAGCTGTTTTTT. It encodes CTSCQGVFDAGELFF.

In the case of this clonotype: A much larger clone lies one base from this, so it may be a read error. The V and J genes are TRBV12-3 or TRBV12-4 and TRBJ1-2; D unclear. There are 13 residues in the CDR3. The CDR3 region has the DNA TGTGCCAGCGGTTTGGTCGGTAACTATGGCTACACCTTC. Its protein product is CASGLVGNYGYTF.

This clonotype was picked up many times. The chain carries TRBV10-3 and TRBJ1-4; D might be TRBD1 (6 bases). The germline V gene has CDR1 ENHRY and CDR2 SYGVKD. The CDR3 extends over 12 amino acids. V gave up 3 bases and J gave up 10 bases, with 9 bases separating them. CDR3 nucleotide sequence: TGTGCCATCAGTGACAGGGGTGGAAAACTGTTTTTT. Translation gives CAISDRGGKLFF.